This TCR beta chain was sequenced during a study of blood T cell repertoires in COVID-19. On the study more broadly: The origin of the acute and convalescent COVID-19 samples was the United States, Italy and Spain. Nucleic acid was either cDNA or gDNA, and it came from T cells, B-cell-depleted T cells, or PBMCs.

Losses at the gene ends were 3 bases for V and 5 bases for J; bases not matched to a gene: 2. The CDR3 length is 13 residues. The germline gives CDR1 LGHDT, CDR2 YNNKEL (reference sequence). In the original processing: It was from reference gene primer amplification that nucleated cell counts were estimated. Only in-frame clones appear in the TCRdb table, and some are missing; sequencing was by immunoSEQ multiplex PCR. V, J and clone size derive from that table, while D and trimming were established from the DNA sequence. The profile shows fewer than 120,000 clones, 70% to 90% of them singletons. Material: peripheral blood. This TCR was sampled from a woman aged 45-60 years with acute or convalescent COVID-19. The rearrangement joins TRBV3-1 (or the pseudogene TRBV3-2) to TRBJ2-7; 9 positions match TRBD1. This CDR3 is CASSHGQGNEQYF. The CDR3 coding sequence is TGTGCCAGCAGCCACGGACAGGGGAACGAGCAGTACTTC.